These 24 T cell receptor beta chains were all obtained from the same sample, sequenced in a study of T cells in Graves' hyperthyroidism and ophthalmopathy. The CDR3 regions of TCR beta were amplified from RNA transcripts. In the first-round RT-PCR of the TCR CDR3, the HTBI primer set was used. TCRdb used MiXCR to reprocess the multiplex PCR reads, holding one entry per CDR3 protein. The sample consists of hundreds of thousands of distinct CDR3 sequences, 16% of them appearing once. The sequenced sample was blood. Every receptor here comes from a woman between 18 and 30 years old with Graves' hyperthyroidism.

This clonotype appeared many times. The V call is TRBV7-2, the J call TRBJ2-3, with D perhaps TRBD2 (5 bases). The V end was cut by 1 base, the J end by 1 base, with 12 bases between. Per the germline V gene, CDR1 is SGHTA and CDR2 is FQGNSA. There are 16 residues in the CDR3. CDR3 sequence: CASSLVWRAGTDTQYF. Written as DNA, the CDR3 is TGTGCCAGCAGCTTAGTTTGGCGGGCAGGCACAGATACGCAGTATTTT.

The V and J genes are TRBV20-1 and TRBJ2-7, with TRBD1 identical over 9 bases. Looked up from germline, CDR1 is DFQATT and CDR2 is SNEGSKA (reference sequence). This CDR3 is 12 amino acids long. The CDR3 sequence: CSPGQGSYEQYF. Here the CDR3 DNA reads TGCAGCCCGGGACAGGGCTCCTACGAGCAGTACTTC.

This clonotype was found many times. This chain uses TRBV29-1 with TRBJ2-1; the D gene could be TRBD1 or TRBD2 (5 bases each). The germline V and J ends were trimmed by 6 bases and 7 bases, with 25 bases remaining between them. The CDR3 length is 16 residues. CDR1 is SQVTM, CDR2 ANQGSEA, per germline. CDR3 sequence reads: CSVPPLGASTENEQFF. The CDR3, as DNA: TGCAGCGTCCCCCCCCTTGGGGCTAGCACGGAAAATGAGCAGTTCTTC.

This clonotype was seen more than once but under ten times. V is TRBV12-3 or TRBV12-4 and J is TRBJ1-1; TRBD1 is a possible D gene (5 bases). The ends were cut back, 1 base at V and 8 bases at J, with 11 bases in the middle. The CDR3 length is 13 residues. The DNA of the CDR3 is TGTGCCAGCAGTTTAGTTGGGGACTCAGAAGCTTTCTTT. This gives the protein CASSLVGDSEAFF.

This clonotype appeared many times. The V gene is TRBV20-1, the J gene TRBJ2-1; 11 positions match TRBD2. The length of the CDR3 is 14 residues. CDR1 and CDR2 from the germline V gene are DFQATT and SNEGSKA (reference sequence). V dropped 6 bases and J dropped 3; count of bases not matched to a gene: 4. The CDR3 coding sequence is TGCAGTGCGCCGGGACTAGCGGACTACAATGAGCAGTTCTTC. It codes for CSAPGLADYNEQFF.

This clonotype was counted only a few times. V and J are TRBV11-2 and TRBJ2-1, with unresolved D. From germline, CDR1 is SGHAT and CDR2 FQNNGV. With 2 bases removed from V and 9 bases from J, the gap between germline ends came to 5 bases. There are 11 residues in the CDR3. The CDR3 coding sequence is TGTGCCAGCAGCTTAATTTTTGAGCAGTTCTTC. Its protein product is CASSLIFEQFF.

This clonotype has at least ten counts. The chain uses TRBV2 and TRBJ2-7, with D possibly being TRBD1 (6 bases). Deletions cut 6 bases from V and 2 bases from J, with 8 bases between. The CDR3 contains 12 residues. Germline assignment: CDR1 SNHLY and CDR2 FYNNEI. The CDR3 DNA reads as TGTGCCAGCAGATCAGGGGCCTACGAGCAGTACTTC. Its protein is CASRSGAYEQYF.

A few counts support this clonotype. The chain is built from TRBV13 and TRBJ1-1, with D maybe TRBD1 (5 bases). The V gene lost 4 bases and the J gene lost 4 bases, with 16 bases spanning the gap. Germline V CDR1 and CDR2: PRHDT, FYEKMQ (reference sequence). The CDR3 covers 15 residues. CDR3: CASSYGSRATTEAFF. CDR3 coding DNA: TGTGCCAGCAGCTATGGGTCCAGGGCCACCACTGAAGCTTTCTTT.

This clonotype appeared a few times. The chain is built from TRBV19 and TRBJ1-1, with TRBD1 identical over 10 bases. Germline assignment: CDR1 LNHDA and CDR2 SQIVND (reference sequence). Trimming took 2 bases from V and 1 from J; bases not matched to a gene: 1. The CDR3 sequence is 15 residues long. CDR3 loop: CASSIWDRGNTEAFF. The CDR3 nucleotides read TGTGCCAGTAGTATATGGGACAGGGGGAACACTGAAGCTTTCTTT. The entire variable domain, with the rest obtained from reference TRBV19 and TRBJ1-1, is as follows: DGGITQSPKYLFRKEGQNVTLSCEQNLNHDAMYWYRQDPGQGLRLIYYSQIVNDFQKGDIAEGYSVSREKKESFPLTVTSAQKNPTAFYLCASSIWDRGNTEAFFGQGTRLTVV.

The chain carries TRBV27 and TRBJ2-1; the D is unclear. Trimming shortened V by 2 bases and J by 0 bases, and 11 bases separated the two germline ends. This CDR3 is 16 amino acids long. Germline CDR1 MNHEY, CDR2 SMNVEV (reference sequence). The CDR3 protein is CASSLPTASSYNEQFF. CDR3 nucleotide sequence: TGTGCCAGCAGTTTACCGACGGCAAGCTCCTACAATGAGCAGTTCTTC.

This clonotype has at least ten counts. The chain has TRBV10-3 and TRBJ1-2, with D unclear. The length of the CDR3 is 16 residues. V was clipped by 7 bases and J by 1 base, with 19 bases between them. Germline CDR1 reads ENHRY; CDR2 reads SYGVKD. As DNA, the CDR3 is TGTGCCATCAACCCCCGGGCAGGCTCGAGTAACTATGGCTACACCTTC. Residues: CAINPRAGSSNYGYTF.

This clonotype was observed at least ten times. DNA for the CDR3: TGTGCCAGCAGTTCCTCCCGGGACAGGGCTATCCTTTTACCCTACGAGCAGTACTTC. This codes for CASSSSRDRAILLPYEQYF. J is TRBJ2-7 and V is TRBV12-3 or TRBV12-4; 9 nucleotides line up with TRBD1. The CDR3 extends over 19 amino acids. V trimming: 4 bases; J trimming: 2 bases; junction bases outside the gene matches: 18.

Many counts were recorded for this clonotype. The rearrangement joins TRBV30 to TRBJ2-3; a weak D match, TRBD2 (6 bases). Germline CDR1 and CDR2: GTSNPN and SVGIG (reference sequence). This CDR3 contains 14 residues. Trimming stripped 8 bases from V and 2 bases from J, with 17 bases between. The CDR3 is CATAERGITDTQYF. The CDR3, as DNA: TGTGCCACCGCGGAGCGCGGGATCACAGATACGCAGTATTTT.

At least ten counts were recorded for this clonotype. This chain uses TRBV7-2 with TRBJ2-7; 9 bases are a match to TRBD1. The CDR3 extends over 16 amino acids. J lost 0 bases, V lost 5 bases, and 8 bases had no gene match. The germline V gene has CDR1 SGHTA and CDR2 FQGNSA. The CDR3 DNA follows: TGTGCCAGCAGCCCGGGACAGGGCCTTATCTCCTACGAGCAGTACTTC. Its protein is CASSPGQGLISYEQYF.

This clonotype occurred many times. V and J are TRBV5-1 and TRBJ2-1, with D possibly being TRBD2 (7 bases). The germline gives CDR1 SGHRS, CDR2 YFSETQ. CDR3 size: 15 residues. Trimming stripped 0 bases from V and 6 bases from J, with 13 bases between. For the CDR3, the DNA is TGCGCCAGCAGCTTGGTGCGGGGGCAGGCCAATGAGCAGTTCTTC. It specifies CASSLVRGQANEQFF.

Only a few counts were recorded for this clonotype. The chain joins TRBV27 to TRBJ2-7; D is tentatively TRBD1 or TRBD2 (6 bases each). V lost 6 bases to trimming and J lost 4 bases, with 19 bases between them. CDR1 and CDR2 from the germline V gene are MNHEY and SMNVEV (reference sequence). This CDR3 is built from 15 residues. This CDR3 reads CASSPLGGTLYEQYF. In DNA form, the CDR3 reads TGTGCCAGCAGCCCGTTAGGGGGGACCCTATACGAGCAGTACTTC.

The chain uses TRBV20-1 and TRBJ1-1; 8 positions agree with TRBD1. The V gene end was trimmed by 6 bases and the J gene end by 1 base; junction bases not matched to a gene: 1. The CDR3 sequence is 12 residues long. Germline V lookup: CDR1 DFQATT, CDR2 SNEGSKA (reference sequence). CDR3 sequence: CSADRGNTEAFF. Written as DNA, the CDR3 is TGCAGTGCAGACAGGGGGAACACTGAAGCTTTCTTT.

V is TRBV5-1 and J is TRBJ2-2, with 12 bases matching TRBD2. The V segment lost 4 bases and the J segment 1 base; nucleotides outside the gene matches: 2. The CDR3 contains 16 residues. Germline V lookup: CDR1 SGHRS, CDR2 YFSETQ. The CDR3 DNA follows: TGCGCCAGCAGCACGGGACTAGCGGGGAACACCGGGGAGCTGTTTTTT. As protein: CASSTGLAGNTGELFF.

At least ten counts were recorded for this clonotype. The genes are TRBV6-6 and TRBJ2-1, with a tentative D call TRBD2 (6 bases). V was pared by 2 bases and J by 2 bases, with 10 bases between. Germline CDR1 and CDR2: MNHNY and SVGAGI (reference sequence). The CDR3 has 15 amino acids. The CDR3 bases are TGTGCCAGCAGTTACGGAGCGGGCCCCTACAATGAGCAGTTCTTC. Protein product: CASSYGAGPYNEQFF.

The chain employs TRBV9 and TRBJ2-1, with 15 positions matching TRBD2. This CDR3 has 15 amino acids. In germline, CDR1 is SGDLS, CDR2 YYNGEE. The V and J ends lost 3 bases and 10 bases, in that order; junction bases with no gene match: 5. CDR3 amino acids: CASSEGTSGGREQFF. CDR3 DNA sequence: TGTGCCAGCAGCGAGGGGACTAGCGGGGGGCGGGAGCAGTTCTTC.

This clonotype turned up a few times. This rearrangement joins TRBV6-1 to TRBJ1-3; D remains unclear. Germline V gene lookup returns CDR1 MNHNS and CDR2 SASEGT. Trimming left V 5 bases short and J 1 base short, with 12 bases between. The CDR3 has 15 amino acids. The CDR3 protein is CASSPPSWSGNTIYF. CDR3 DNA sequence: TGTGCCAGCAGTCCTCCCTCGTGGTCTGGAAACACCATATATTTT.

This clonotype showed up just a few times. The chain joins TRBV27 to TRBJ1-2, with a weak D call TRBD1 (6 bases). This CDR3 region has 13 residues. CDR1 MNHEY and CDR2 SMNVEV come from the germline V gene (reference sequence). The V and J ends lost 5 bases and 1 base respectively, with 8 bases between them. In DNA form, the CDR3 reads TGTGCCAGCAGTGGACAGTTTAACTATGGCTACACCTTC. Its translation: CASSGQFNYGYTF.

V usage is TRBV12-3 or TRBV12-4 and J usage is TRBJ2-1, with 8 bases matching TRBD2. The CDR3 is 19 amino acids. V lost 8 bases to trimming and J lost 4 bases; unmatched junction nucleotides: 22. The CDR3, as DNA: TGTGCCAGCTCACCACACCCGGCTCAGTTTGCGGGAGGATACAATGAGCAGTTCTTC. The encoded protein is CASSPHPAQFAGGYNEQFF.

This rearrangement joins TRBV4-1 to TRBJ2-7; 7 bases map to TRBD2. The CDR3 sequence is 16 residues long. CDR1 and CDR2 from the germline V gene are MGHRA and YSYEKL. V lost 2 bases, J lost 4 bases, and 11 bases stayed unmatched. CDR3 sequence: CASSQNVPSGSYEQYF. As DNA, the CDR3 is TGCGCCAGCAGCCAAAACGTACCTAGCGGAAGTTACGAGCAGTACTTC.